These 27 T cell receptor beta chains share one sample of origin, sequenced in a study of T cell changes during pregnancy in multiple sclerosis. The table came from immunoSEQ multiplex PCR; TCRdb's copy has only in-frame clones and leaves some out. The table has fewer than 45,000 clones, approximately 90% seen once. Sample: CD4+ T cells from peripheral blood mononuclear cells, taken after pregnancy. The receptors derive from a female donor in good health, enrolled as a control in a pregnancy study.

The V call is TRBV6-1, the J call TRBJ1-6; TRBD1 matches 7 bases. Germline values: CDR1 MNHNS, CDR2 SASEGT. This CDR3 is built from 15 residues. J gave up 3 bases and V 2 bases, and 1 base lay outside the gene matches. In DNA, the CDR3 is TGTGCCAGCAGTGAAAGGGACAGCTATAATTCACCCCTCCACTTT. This translates into CASSERDSYNSPLHF.

The chain joins TRBV7-8 to TRBJ1-1; 7 bases agree with TRBD1. V shed 5 bases and J 1 base; nucleotides not matched to a gene: 13. There are 17 residues in the CDR3. Germline V CDR1 and CDR2: SGHVS, FQNEAQ. CDR3: CASSPIPRQGSNTEAFF. The CDR3 DNA reads as TGTGCCAGCAGCCCGATACCCCGACAGGGTTCGAACACTGAAGCTTTCTTT.

J is TRBJ2-5 and V is TRBV13, with 9 bases aligning to TRBD2. Germline CDR1 reads PRHDT; CDR2 reads FYEKMQ (reference sequence). J gave up 4 bases and V 4 bases, and 7 bases lay outside the gene matches. This CDR3 region has 15 residues. The CDR3 bases are TGTGCCAGCAGCTCCCGGGGTAGCGGGAGAGAGACCCAGTACTTC. This encodes CASSSRGSGRETQYF.

This clone showed up just once. The genes are TRBV7-3 and TRBJ2-2; D ambiguous. Germline CDR1 SGHTA, CDR2 FQGTGA. This CDR3 comprises 13 residues. V lost 5 bases, J lost 4 bases, and 8 bases lay in between. CDR3 amino acids: CASSPKLTGELFF. The CDR3 nucleotides read TGTGCCAGCAGCCCAAAACTCACCGGGGAGCTGTTTTTT.

The chain joins TRBV5-1 to TRBJ1-1; the D gene is possibly TRBD1 (5 bases). The CDR3 runs to 15 residues. Trimming shortened V by 0 bases and J by 1 base, and 10 bases separated the two germline ends. CDR1 SGHRS and CDR2 YFSETQ come from the germline V gene. The CDR3 coding sequence is TGCGCCAGCAGCTTGGGAGCAGGACAGAACACTGAAGCTTTCTTT. It specifies CASSLGAGQNTEAFF.

V is TRBV15 and J is TRBJ1-2; D is unclear. CDR3 length equals 11 residues. Trimming stripped 10 bases from V and 1 base from J, with 7 bases between. Germline values: CDR1 LNHNV, CDR2 YYDKDF (reference sequence). The CDR3 region is CASYHNYGYTF. Written as DNA, the CDR3 is TGTGCCAGCTACCATAACTATGGCTACACCTTC.

The chain carries TRBV5-4 and TRBJ1-1, with a tentative D call TRBD1 (5 bases). Germline CDR1 and CDR2: SGHNT and YYREEE (reference sequence). The CDR3 has 14 residues. Trimming removed 0 bases at V and 5 bases at J, with 11 bases between. CDR3 amino acids: CASSLGQGRTEAFF. Here the CDR3 DNA reads TGTGCCAGCAGCTTGGGGCAGGGAAGGACTGAAGCTTTCTTT.

The V gene is TRBV21-1, the J gene TRBJ2-7; the table's D call, TRBD1, was not checked against the DNA. TRBV21-1 is tagged as a pseudogene. This CDR3 has 14 amino acids. The CDR3 spells CASSKEQGGSEQYF. The CDR3 DNA is TGTGCCAGCAGCAAAGAACAGGGGGGGAGCGAGCAGTACTTC.

With respect to this clone: Germline and junction disagree at one end, which may indicate a read error. Other DNA sequences within the sample encode an identical CDR3. The chain combines TRBV30 with TRBJ1-6, with a possible D match to TRBD1 (6 bases). From germline, CDR1 is GTSNPN and CDR2 SVGIG (reference sequence). CDR3 size: 14 residues. The CDR3 sequence is CAWSPDRPNSPLHF. CDR3 DNA: TGTGCCTGGAGCCCGGACAGACCCAATTCGCCCCTCCACTTT.

V is TRBV2 and J is TRBJ2-7; the D gene is possibly TRBD2 (6 bases). Germline V lookup: CDR1 SNHLY, CDR2 FYNNEI. The V end lost 2 bases, the J end lost 5 bases, and 19 bases lay between the germline ends. The CDR3 loop spans 16 amino acids. The CDR3 here is CASSERRGDLSNEQYF. In DNA form, the CDR3 reads TGTGCCAGCAGTGAAAGGCGGGGAGACCTTTCCAACGAGCAGTACTTC.

This chain links TRBV5-1 with TRBJ1-2; weak D call: TRBD1 (6 bases). In germline, CDR1 is SGHRS, CDR2 YFSETQ. V was trimmed by 5 bases and J by 6 bases, leaving 17 bases between them. The CDR3 runs to 14 residues. Here the CDR3 DNA reads TGCGCCAGCAGTTTAACCGGGGACACGAATGGCTACACCTTC. Amino acid sequence: CASSLTGDTNGYTF.

The chain is built from TRBV7-3 and TRBJ2-1, with 9 bases identical to TRBD2. V dropped 4 bases and J dropped 9; count of bases not matched to a gene: 10. This CDR3 has 15 residues. In germline, CDR1 is SGHTA, CDR2 FQGTGA. CDR3 DNA: TGTGCCAGCAGCTCTCGGACTAGCGAGGGCGGTGAGCAGTTCTTC. This translates into CASSSRTSEGGEQFF.

The chain is built from TRBV19 and TRBJ1-5, with 10 bases aligning to TRBD1. The V segment lost 5 bases and the J segment 0 bases; nucleotides outside the gene matches: 4. The CDR3 runs 16 residues. Germline V gives CDR1 LNHDA, CDR2 SQIVND (reference sequence). CDR3 sequence: CASSPGTGVSNQPQHF. CDR3 nucleotides: TGTGCCAGTAGTCCAGGGACAGGGGTTAGCAATCAGCCCCAGCATTTT.

This sequence joins TRBV6-6 and TRBJ2-3; TRBD2 might be the D (6 bases). This CDR3 contains 15 residues. V was trimmed by 0 bases and J by 1 base, leaving 8 bases between them. Germline CDR1 reads MNHNY; CDR2 reads SVGAGI (reference sequence). CDR3 nucleotides: TGTGCCAGCAGTTACTCGGACTACGGCACAGATACGCAGTATTTT. Its translation: CASSYSDYGTDTQYF.

This chain uses TRBV2 with TRBJ1-1, with unresolved D. The CDR3 loop spans 13 amino acids. CDR1 SNHLY and CDR2 FYNNEI come from the germline V gene. V was clipped by 6 bases and J by 0 bases, with 8 bases between them. For the CDR3, the DNA is TGTGCCAGCAGGTTGGCCATGAACACTGAAGCTTTCTTT. Amino acids: CASRLAMNTEAFF.

This clone has a single count. This sequence joins TRBV6-6 and TRBJ2-3; TRBD2 matches 15 bases. Unmatched junction bases numbered 5, after V lost 6 bases and J lost 4 bases. The CDR3 runs to 16 residues. From germline, CDR1 is MNHNY and CDR2 SVGAGI (reference sequence). The CDR3 protein is CASSRTSGRGADTQYF. The CDR3 DNA sequence: TGTGCCAGCAGCCGGACTAGCGGGAGGGGGGCAGATACGCAGTATTTT.

The chain uses TRBV19 and TRBJ2-1, with TRBD2 identical over 11 bases. V shed 2 bases, J shed 6 bases, and the junction held 9 bases outside the gene matches. Germline V gene lookup returns CDR1 LNHDA and CDR2 SQIVND (reference sequence). This CDR3 has 17 amino acids. The CDR3 nucleotides are TGTGCCAGTAGTATATATAGCGGGGGGGCTCTGGGCAATGAGCAGTTCTTC. Amino acids: CASSIYSGGALGNEQFF.

The chain employs TRBV7-6 and TRBJ2-7; 8 positions match TRBD1. This CDR3 is 15 amino acids long. Germline values: CDR1 SGHVS, CDR2 FNYEAQ. Unmatched junction bases numbered 5, after V lost 1 base and J lost 3 bases. CDR3 nucleotides: TGTGCCAGCAGCTTAGGAGCAGGGGGCAGCTACGAGCAGTACTTC. This sequence encodes CASSLGAGGSYEQYF.

The chain uses TRBV27 and TRBJ2-7, with TRBD1 identical over 12 bases. With 8 bases clipped from V and 4 bases from J, the junction kept 12 bases outside the gene matches. Germline CDR1 and CDR2: MNHEY and SMNVEV (reference sequence). The CDR3 covers 16 residues. This CDR3 reads CASPGTGTGGIYEQYF. CDR3 sequence (DNA): TGTGCCAGCCCGGGTACCGGGACAGGGGGCATATACGAGCAGTACTTC.

The chain carries TRBV14 and TRBJ2-1, with D possibly TRBD2 on 5 matching bases. The V gene's germline CDR1 is SGHDN and CDR2 FVKESK. This CDR3 region has 15 residues. V lost 4 bases to trimming and J lost 0 bases, with 10 bases between them. The CDR3 nucleotides read TGTGCCAGCAGCCCATTAGGACTCTCCTACAATGAGCAGTTCTTC. Encoded protein: CASSPLGLSYNEQFF.

The genes are TRBV30 and TRBJ1-6; D gene unclear. Deletions cut 2 bases from V and 5 bases from J, with 10 bases between. In germline, CDR1 is GTSNPN, CDR2 SVGIG (reference sequence). The CDR3 has 14 amino acids. The CDR3 coding sequence is TGTGCCTGGAGTTTGGGAGCAAATAATTCACCCCTCCACTTT. Its protein product is CAWSLGANNSPLHF.

The V and J genes are TRBV7-2 and TRBJ1-4, with D perhaps matching TRBD1 (6 bases). Germline values: CDR1 SGHTA, CDR2 FQGNSA. The CDR3 contains 15 residues. Trimming cost V 0 bases and J 4 bases, with 9 bases left between them. DNA of the CDR3: TGTGCCAGCAGCTTAGCACAGGGCCTTAATGAAAAACTGTTTTTT. Residues: CASSLAQGLNEKLFF.

The chain carries TRBV2 and TRBJ2-3, with D perhaps TRBD1 or TRBD2 (6 bases each). Germline loops: CDR1 SNHLY, CDR2 FYNNEI. CDR3 size: 14 residues. Trimming left V 8 bases short and J 4 bases short, with 16 bases between. The CDR3 nucleotides read TGTGCCAGCCGTGGAGGGGGAACAGCAGATACGCAGTATTTT. This encodes CASRGGGTADTQYF.

The chain is built from TRBV29-1 and TRBJ2-7; D gene uncertain. Trimming took off 6 bases at V and 0 bases at J, with 9 bases between the two ends. Germline V gene data show CDR1 as SQVTM and CDR2 as ANQGSEA. The CDR3 consists of 12 residues. The CDR3 sequence is CSVVWSSYEQYF. CDR3 nucleotide sequence: TGCAGCGTGGTTTGGAGCTCCTACGAGCAGTACTTC.

The rearrangement links TRBV7-2 to TRBJ1-2, with 8 bases identical to TRBD1. Germline V CDR1 and CDR2: SGHTA, FQGNSA. This CDR3 comprises 14 residues. With 5 bases clipped from V and 3 bases from J, the junction kept 5 bases outside the gene matches. CDR3 DNA: TGTGCCAGCAGCCCCGGACAGGGAGACTATGGCTACACCTTC. It codes for CASSPGQGDYGYTF.

This chain's CDR3 is CASSLGLAGAPQETQYF. The DNA for the CDR3 is TGCGCCAGCAGCTTGGGACTAGCGGGGGCCCCCCAAGAGACCCAGTACTTC. J is TRBJ2-5 and V is TRBV5-1, with 12 bases fitting TRBD2. CDR3 length: 17 residues. V lost 0 bases, J lost 1 base, and 4 bases stayed unmatched. The germline gives CDR1 SGHRS, CDR2 YFSETQ.

This clone was observed a few times. The chain carries TRBV5-6 and TRBJ1-2; no clear D. Germline loops: CDR1 SGHDT, CDR2 YYEEEE. This CDR3 is 14 amino acids long. V gave up 2 bases and J gave up 4 bases, with 12 bases separating them. CDR3 coding DNA: TGTGCCAGCAGCTTAGGCGGAGGCGGCTATGGCTACACCTTC. Residues: CASSLGGGGYGYTF.